Listed here are 15 T cell receptor beta chains from one sample, sequenced in a study of identical twins. TCRdb re-called the 5' RACE reads through MiXCR, storing one row per CDR3 protein. The sample records 210,000 or so distinct CDR3 sequences, roughly 15% being singletons. These same records also appear under a second study, on T cells expressing NK-cell markers.

The sequenced sample was CD8+ T cells sorted from blood. The source is a woman aged 18-30 years in good health.

This clonotype has a count of ten or more. The V call is TRBV29-1, the J call TRBJ1-1; 7 positions match TRBD1. CDR3 size: 13 residues. Germline CDR1 reads SQVTM; CDR2 reads ANQGSEA. The V segment lost 6 bases and the J segment 2 bases; nucleotides outside the gene matches: 6. In nucleotides, the CDR3 is TGCAGCGTAGGACAGGTTACCAACACTGAAGCTTTCTTT. Protein product: CSVGQVTNTEAFF.

This clonotype was seen only a few times. This chain joins TRBV7-2 and TRBJ2-5, with D uncertain. Per the germline V gene, CDR1 is SGHTA and CDR2 is FQGNSA. CDR3 length: 15 residues. Trimming removed 5 bases at V and 2 bases at J, with 15 bases between. CDR3 nucleotides: TGTGCCAGCAGCGGCGTTTTGGCGGAACAAGAGACCCAGTACTTC. Its protein product is CASSGVLAEQETQYF.

The CDR3 loop is CASSLSGTEHYEQYF. The CDR3 bases are TGCGCCAGCAGCTTGTCCGGGACAGAACATTACGAGCAGTACTTC. The gene calls are TRBV5-1 and TRBJ2-7; TRBD1 agrees at 7 bases. The length of the CDR3 is 15 residues. Germline V lookup: CDR1 SGHRS, CDR2 YFSETQ. Trimming cost V 1 base and J 4 bases; bases outside gene matches: 8. The variable domain in full, completed from reference TRBV5-1 and TRBJ2-7, reads KAGVTQTPRYLIKTRGQQVTLSCSPISGHRSVSWYQQTPGQGLQFLFEYFSETQRNKGNFPGRFSGRQFSNSRSEMNVSTLELGDSALYLCASSLSGTEHYEQYFGPGTRLTVT.

The CDR3 spells CAISAEDRDGQETQYF. Here the CDR3 DNA reads TGTGCCATCAGTGCCGAGGACAGGGATGGCCAAGAGACCCAGTACTTC. The rearrangement links TRBV10-3 to TRBJ2-5, with 8 positions matching TRBD1. Per the germline V gene, CDR1 is ENHRY and CDR2 is SYGVKD. V gave up 4 bases and J gave up 1 base; unmatched junction bases: 8. This CDR3 contains 16 residues.

This clonotype was seen a single time. V is TRBV7-9 and J is TRBJ2-5; 10 bases align to TRBD2. Germline CDR1 is SEHNR and CDR2 is FQNEAQ (reference sequence). The CDR3 totals 17 residues. The J segment lost 5 bases and the V segment lost 4 bases, leaving 13 bases of the junction unmatched. CDR3 residues: CASSSRPEREGWETQYF. CDR3 coding DNA: TGTGCCAGCAGCTCTCGCCCGGAGCGGGAGGGATGGGAGACCCAGTACTTC.

V gene TRBV6-2 or TRBV6-3 combines with J gene TRBJ2-3; TRBD2 matches 12 bases. Per germline, CDR1 MNHEY and CDR2 SVGEGT. V gave up 8 bases and J gave up 4 bases; unmatched junction bases: 13. This CDR3 spans 17 amino acids. CDR3: CASPSEASGRGADTQYF. For the CDR3, the DNA is TGTGCCAGCCCCTCCGAGGCTAGCGGGAGGGGCGCAGATACGCAGTATTTT.

This clonotype was counted between two and nine times. The chain combines TRBV7-2 with TRBJ1-4; possibly TRBD1 for D (5 bases). Germline CDR1 SGHTA, CDR2 FQGNSA. With 5 bases removed from V and 6 bases from J, the gap between germline ends came to 10 bases. The CDR3 spans 13 residues. Written as DNA, the CDR3 is TGTGCCAGCAGCGGGGGGACGGATGAAAAACTGTTTTTT. It translates to CASSGGTDEKLFF.

The chain couples TRBV20-1 to TRBJ2-2; TRBD2 might be the D (6 bases). Trimming left V 2 bases short and J 4 bases short, with 8 bases between. CDR3 size: 13 residues. Germline V lookup: CDR1 DFQATT, CDR2 SNEGSKA (reference sequence). The CDR3 protein is CSARTGGTGELFF. The DNA of the CDR3 is TGCAGTGCTAGAACCGGGGGCACCGGGGAGCTGTTTTTT.

This chain connects TRBV10-2 to TRBJ2-7; D gene unclear. CDR3 length equals 15 residues. Germline CDR1 WSHSY, CDR2 SAAADI. The V and J ends lost 0 bases and 2 bases respectively, with 11 bases between them. The CDR3 DNA reads TGCGCCAGCAGTGAGTCGAGCTGGTTTGCCTACGAGCAGTACTTC. Protein sequence: CASSESSWFAYEQYF.

This clonotype came up a few times. The chain couples TRBV5-1 to TRBJ1-2, with D uncertain. The CDR3 has 14 residues. Germline CDR1 and CDR2: SGHRS and YFSETQ. The V and J ends lost 3 bases and 7 bases respectively, with 16 bases between them. CDR3 residues: CASSSPPDWSGYTF. CDR3 DNA: TGCGCCAGCAGCTCTCCGCCGGATTGGAGTGGCTACACCTTC.

This chain connects TRBV3-1 to TRBJ2-1, with 10 bases identical to TRBD2. This CDR3 spans 18 amino acids. Germline lookup yields CDR1 LGHDT and CDR2 YNNKEL (reference sequence). V trimming: 8 bases; J trimming: 2 bases; junction bases outside the gene matches: 15. CDR3 bases: TGTGCCAGCTGCCTATCAACCCTAGCGGGAGCCCCCTACAATGAGCAGTTCTTC. This encodes CASCLSTLAGAPYNEQFF.

This clonotype was observed a few times. The gene calls are TRBV5-5 and TRBJ2-2; D perhaps matches TRBD2 (6 bases). Germline-derived CDR1 and CDR2 are SGHKS and YYEKEE (reference sequence). Trimming removed 0 bases at V and 7 bases at J, with 13 bases between. This CDR3 is built from 15 residues. CDR3 in amino acids: CASSLDGSFGGELFF. The CDR3 region has the DNA TGTGCCAGCAGCTTGGACGGGAGCTTTGGCGGGGAGCTGTTTTTT.

This clonotype was detected ten times or more. The chain couples TRBV27 to TRBJ2-3; 7 bases agree with TRBD2. The germline V gene has CDR1 MNHEY and CDR2 SMNVEV (reference sequence). The V and J ends lost 3 bases and 2 bases, in that order; junction bases with no gene match: 5. The CDR3 has 15 residues. The CDR3 DNA follows: TGTGCCAGCAGTTTGGCTAGCGGACTCACAGATACGCAGTATTTT. This encodes CASSLASGLTDTQYF.

J is TRBJ2-1 and V is TRBV7-2; 14 nucleotides align to TRBD2. The CDR3 extends over 17 amino acids. Trimming removed 1 base from V and 5 bases from J; junction bases left unmatched: 4. Per germline, CDR1 SGHTA and CDR2 FQGNSA. CDR3 amino acids: CASSLGLAGGGDNEQFF. For the CDR3, the DNA is TGTGCCAGCAGCTTAGGACTAGCGGGAGGGGGGGACAATGAGCAGTTCTTC.

V usage is TRBV15 and J usage is TRBJ2-2; no clear D. CDR1 is LNHNV and CDR2 is YYDKDF in the germline V gene (reference sequence). V was trimmed by 0 bases and J by 4 bases, leaving 9 bases between them. CDR3 length equals 15 residues. The CDR3 DNA reads TGTGCCACCAGCAGAGATAGAACCCCCACCGGGGAGCTGTTTTTT. It yields the protein CATSRDRTPTGELFF.